The rows below give T cell receptor beta chains drawn from one sample of a study of regulatory dendritic cells for organ transplantation. Measured with immunoSEQ multiplex PCR; TCRdb has only the in-frame clones, and not every one. The repertoire holds 35,000 to 40,000 clones, with 75% to 95% as singletons. Sequenced input: naive CD8+ T cells from blood. These receptors were collected from a human donor in good health. Each CDR3 is given with its conserved first and last residue. The D gene is left open where the match is weak. Clone size appears in some rows only: once, few, many, or a class for an expanded clone.

.,TRBJ2-2,.,TRBV2,CALGLITNTGELFF,TGTGCCCTCGGGCTAATCACGAACACCGGGGAGCTGTTTTTT
TRBD1,TRBJ1-5,.,TRBV7-9,CASSHRDSFVSNQPQHF,TGTGCCAGCAGCCACCGGGACAGCTTTGTTAGCAATCAGCCCCAGCATTTT
.,TRBJ1-3,.,TRBV4-2,CASSQDLGLGNTIYF,TGTGCCAGCAGCCAAGATCTAGGGCTCGGAAACACCATATATTTT
.,TRBJ2-7,once,TRBV7-8,CASSLAGQFAYEQYF,TGTGCCAGCAGCTTAGCTGGACAGTTTGCCTACGAGCAGTACTTC
.,TRBJ1-1,.,TRBV9,CASSEGPWGTSEAFF,TGTGCCAGCAGCGAGGGGCCGTGGGGTACTTCTGAAGCTTTCTTT
.,TRBJ1-1,few,TRBV18,CASSRPLGTEAFF,TGTGCCAGCTCAAGACCCCTGGGGACTGAAGCTTTCTTT
.,TRBJ2-7,.,TRBV7-9,CASSSPGSETYEQYF,TGTGCCAGCAGCTCCCCGGGGTCCGAAACCTACGAGCAGTACTTC
.,TRBJ2-7,.,TRBV27,CASSLGGFGYEQYF,TGTGCCAGCAGTTTAGGGGGTTTCGGGTACGAGCAGTACTTC
.,TRBJ2-1,.,TRBV25-1,CASSEGAYEQFF,TGTGCCAGCAGTGAGGGAGCATATGAGCAGTTCTTC
TRBD2,TRBJ2-7,.,TRBV27,CASSIDGGDYYEQYF,TGTGCCAGCAGTATAGATGGGGGGGACTACTACGAGCAGTACTTC
.,TRBJ2-1,.,TRBV29-1,CSVEVGNEQFF,TGCAGCGTTGAAGTGGGAAATGAGCAGTTCTTC
.,TRBJ2-7,.,TRBV6-1,CATLGGRTSYEQYF,TGTGCCACCCTAGGTGGGCGGACCTCCTACGAGCAGTACTTC
.,TRBJ2-7,.,TRBV6-5,CASSYSNRPEQYF,TGTGCCAGCAGTTACTCGAATCGTCCCGAGCAGTACTTC
TRBD1,TRBJ1-4,.,TRBV7-9,CASTEGRQGISEKLFF,TGTGCCAGCACCGAAGGTCGACAGGGGATTAGTGAAAAACTGTTTTTT
.,TRBJ1-2,.,TRBV20-1,CSAVQGYGYTF,TGCAGTGCGGTACAGGGTTATGGCTACACCTTC
.,TRBJ2-3,.,TRBV5-6,CASSLFGTGSTDTQYF,TGTGCCAGCAGCTTATTCGGGACTGGAAGCACAGATACGCAGTATTTT
TRBD1,TRBJ2-7,.,TRBV6-5,CASSYSAGTGVYEQYF,TGTGCCAGCAGTTACTCCGCCGGGACAGGGGTCTACGAGCAGTACTTC
.,TRBJ1-5,.,TRBV21-1,CASSPLGGRRQPQHF,TGTGCCAGCAGCCCCTTGGGGGGGAGGAGGCAGCCCCAGCATTTT
.,TRBJ1-1,few,TRBV30,CAWSPRGGEINTEAFF,TGTGCCTGGAGCCCTAGAGGGGGGGAGATTAACACTGAAGCTTTCTTT
.,TRBJ1-1,.,TRBV4-3,CASSQAPGSGEAFF,TGCGCCAGCAGCCAAGCTCCCGGGTCCGGTGAAGCTTTCTTT
.,TRBJ1-1,once,TRBV11-1,CASSPRAIPAGNGAFF,TGTGCCAGCAGCCCAAGGGCCATCCCCGCGGGAAACGGAGCTTTCTTT
TRBD2,TRBJ2-1,.,TRBV19,CASSGKIYSYNEQFF,TGTGCCAGCAGCGGGAAGATTTACTCCTACAATGAGCAGTTCTTC
TRBD2,TRBJ2-1,.,TRBV7-9,CASSFVERDSYNEQFF,TGTGCCAGCAGCTTCGTAGAGCGGGATTCCTACAATGAGCAGTTCTTC
.,TRBJ2-1,.,TRBV4-1,CASSPERPGENEQFF,TGCGCCAGCAGCCCGGAAAGGCCAGGGGAAAATGAGCAGTTCTTC
.,TRBJ2-1,.,TRBV27,CASSFLDGLANEQFF,TGTGCCAGCAGTTTTTTAGACGGTTTGGCCAATGAGCAGTTCTTC
.,TRBJ1-4,once,TRBV7-8,CASRPLPTNEKLFF,TGTGCCAGCAGACCTCTGCCAACTAATGAAAAACTGTTTTTT
TRBD2,TRBJ2-7,.,TRBV4-1,CASAYQTSGSYEQYF,TGCGCCAGCGCCTACCAGACTAGCGGATCCTACGAGCAGTACTTC
.,TRBJ2-7,.,TRBV6-5,CASRYSIQGILYEQYF,TGTGCCAGCCGCTACTCCATCCAGGGAATCCTATACGAGCAGTACTTC
.,TRBJ2-7,once,TRBV30,CAWSRDLSYEQYF,TGTGCCTGGAGCCGGGACTTATCCTACGAGCAGTACTTC
.,TRBJ1-2,.,TRBV19,CASSTQYSTTYGYTF,TGTGCCAGTAGTACCCAATACAGCACAACCTATGGCTACACCTTC
TRBD1,TRBJ2-7,.,TRBV6-5,CASSPGTGGREQYF,TGTGCCAGCAGCCCCGGGACAGGGGGGCGCGAGCAGTACTTC
.,TRBJ2-1,.,TRBV6-5,CASSYNRLTYNEQFF,TGTGCCAGCAGTTACAACAGGCTTACCTACAATGAGCAGTTCTTC
TRBD1,TRBJ2-7,.,TRBV2,CASTPGQGAEEQYF,TGTGCCAGCACCCCGGGACAGGGGGCGGAAGAGCAGTACTTC
.,TRBJ1-1,.,TRBV27,CASSLTGNTEAFF,TGTGCCAGCAGCCTTACCGGGAACACTGAAGCTTTCTTT
.,TRBJ1-1,few,TRBV9,CASSLEGSTEAFF,TGTGCCAGCAGCCTAGAGGGGAGCACTGAAGCTTTCTTT
TRBD1,TRBJ2-1,.,TRBV4-1,CASSLVPGGQRDEQFF,TGCGCCAGCAGCCTGGTTCCAGGGGGCCAAAGGGATGAGCAGTTCTTC
TRBD2,TRBJ2-1,.,TRBV2,CASPVRGGGDNEQFF,TGTGCCAGTCCGGTGCGCGGTGGGGGGGACAATGAGCAGTTCTTC
TRBD1,TRBJ1-1,few,TRBV6-4,CASSESGGSYTEAFF,TGTGCCAGCAGTGAATCAGGGGGCTCTTACACTGAAGCTTTCTTT
.,TRBJ1-1,.,TRBV6-5,CASRGTGIAEAFF,TGTGCCAGCAGGGGAACAGGGATCGCTGAAGCTTTCTTT
.,TRBJ1-6,.,TRBV11-1,CASSLDGSPLHF,TGTGCCAGCAGCTTAGACGGTTCACCCCTCCACTTT
.,TRBJ2-7,.,TRBV13,CASSLEDYEQYF,TGTGCCAGCAGCCTAGAAGACTACGAGCAGTACTTC
.,TRBJ2-7,.,TRBV6-5,CASSYTQGYEQYF,TGTGCCAGCAGTTATACTCAGGGCTACGAGCAGTACTTC
.,TRBJ2-7,.,TRBV6-6,CASSYSGTMAEQYF,TGTGCCAGCAGTTACTCGGGGACGATGGCAGAGCAGTACTTC
TRBD1,TRBJ1-2,.,TRBV27,CASSVGQGARYGYTF,TGTGCCAGCAGTGTGGGACAGGGGGCGAGGTATGGCTACACCTTC
.,TRBJ1-1,.,TRBV13,CASSFAGMAEAFF,TGTGCCAGCAGCTTCGCCGGTATGGCTGAAGCTTTCTTT
TRBD1,TRBJ1-2,few,TRBV6-5,CASSPPTGGYGYTF,TGTGCCAGCAGCCCTCCCACAGGGGGCTATGGCTACACCTTC
.,TRBJ1-1,few,TRBV4-3,CASSQESYSNTEAFF,TGCGCCAGCAGCCAAGAATCGTACAGTAACACTGAAGCTTTCTTT
.,TRBJ2-1,.,TRBV14,CASSQLNEQFF,TGTGCCAGCAGCCAGCTAAATGAGCAGTTCTTC
.,TRBJ2-1,.,TRBV6-5,CASSYSGDSYNEQFF,TGTGCCAGCAGTTACTCGGGGGACTCCTACAATGAGCAGTTCTTC
TRBD2,TRBJ2-7,.,TRBV9,CASSVKPGLAGEDPSYEQYF,TGTGCCAGCAGCGTAAAGCCGGGACTAGCGGGAGAAGACCCCTCCTACGAGCAGTACTTC
.,TRBJ2-4,.,TRBV7-2,CASSPPRDTRPLAKNIQYF,TGTGCCAGCAGCCCCCCCCGGGACACACGACCGCTAGCCAAAAACATTCAGTACTTC
.,TRBJ2-7,.,TRBV7-2,CASSLGSRDYEQYF,TGTGCCAGCAGCTTAGGTAGCAGGGACTACGAGCAGTACTTC